This is a list of T cell receptor beta chains from one sample in a study of T-cell reconstitution after alpha-beta-depleted transplantation in children. Using its own MiXCR run on the PCR reads, TCRdb lists one record per CDR3 protein. The repertoire consists of about 300,000 distinct CDR3 sequences, with 10% occurring once and the leading ten covering around 7.6%. Material: PBMCs, obtained before TCRalphabeta/CD19-depleted stem cell transplant. The receptors shown here come from a boy under three years old with acute myeloid leukemia, due to receive a stem cell transplant. The CDR3 runs from the conserved cysteine through the conserved F or W. A D gene is named only where the DNA matches it firmly. Clone size is given for some rows only: seen once, a few or many times, or a class if the clone is expanded.

abundance,d_gene,j_gene,v_gene,CDR3aa,CDR3nt
-,-,TRBJ2-3,TRBV7-2,CASSLYRVRSGTDTQYF,TGTGCCAGCAGCTTATACCGAGTGCGGAGCGGCACAGATACGCAGTATTTT
many,TRBD1,TRBJ2-4,TRBV11-2,CASGPTGAKNIQYF,TGTGCCAGTGGTCCGACAGGGGCAAAAAACATTCAGTACTTC
-,-,TRBJ2-5,TRBV12-3/TRBV12-4,CASSIPMETQYF,TGTGCCAGCAGCATACCCATGGAGACCCAGTACTTC
many,TRBD1,TRBJ2-2,TRBV3-1,CASSQDRGFSTGELFF,TGTGCCAGCAGCCAAGACAGGGGGTTCAGCACCGGGGAGCTGTTTTTT
-,TRBD1,TRBJ1-1,TRBV19,CASRGQGRRTEAFF,TGTGCCAGTAGGGGACAGGGTCGGCGGACTGAAGCTTTCTTT
many,-,TRBJ2-7,TRBV11-2,CASSLARPFPYEQYF,TGTGCCAGCAGCTTAGCGCGGCCCTTCCCCTACGAGCAGTACTTC
many,-,TRBJ2-1,TRBV5-1,CASSVLAEPYNEQFF,TGCGCCAGCAGCGTCTTAGCGGAGCCATACAATGAGCAGTTCTTC
many,-,TRBJ2-2,TRBV24-1,CATGPTSGELFF,TGTGCCACCGGCCCAACTAGCGGGGAGCTGTTTTTT
many,-,TRBJ2-4,TRBV12-3/TRBV12-4,CASGDRAKNIQYF,TGTGCCAGCGGGGATCGGGCCAAAAACATTCAGTACTTC
few,TRBD2,TRBJ2-5,TRBV7-9,CASSPRTSGRYQETQYF,TGTGCCAGCAGCCCCAGGACTAGCGGGAGATACCAAGAGACCCAGTACTTC